Shown below are 10 T cell receptor beta chains from a single sample sequenced in a study of blood T cell repertoires in COVID-19. Libraries were prepared by immunoSEQ multiplex PCR; TCRdb keeps only in-frame clonotypes and omits some of them. The sample has under 30,000 clones, approximately 94% seen once. Input material: peripheral blood. Source of these receptors: a woman aged 45-60 years with active COVID-19.

This clone was recorded once. This chain connects TRBV7-8 to TRBJ1-1, with TRBD1 as a possible D gene (5 bases). V was trimmed by 0 bases and J by 0 bases, leaving 8 bases between them. The CDR3 loop spans 15 amino acids. Germline V CDR1 and CDR2: SGHVS, FQNEAQ. The CDR3 is CASSLAMTVNTEAFF. CDR3 in DNA: TGTGCCAGCAGCTTAGCGATGACAGTGAACACTGAAGCTTTCTTT.

J is TRBJ1-2 and V is TRBV29-1; 8 bases agree with TRBD1. Trimming removed 6 bases from V and 3 bases from J; junction bases left unmatched: 6. CDR3 length equals 13 residues. Germline CDR1 and CDR2: SQVTM and ANQGSEA. The CDR3 bases are TGCAGCGTGCGGACAGGGCTCTACTATGGCTACACCTTC. Its translation: CSVRTGLYYGYTF.

The chain employs TRBV18 and TRBJ2-5, with D tentatively TRBD2 (6 bases). Per the germline V gene, CDR1 is KGHSH and CDR2 is LQKENI. Between the trimmed V and J ends, which lost 7 bases and 6 bases, there was a span of 15 bases. CDR3 size: 13 residues. The CDR3 loop is CASCPGTSKTQYF. The DNA of the CDR3 is TGTGCCAGCTGCCCCGGGACTTCCAAGACCCAGTACTTC. Using reference TRBV18 and TRBJ2-5 for the parts outside the CDR3, the full variable domain is NAGVMQNPRHLVRRRGQEARLRCSPMKGHSHVYWYRQLPEEGLKFMVYLQKENIIDESGMPKERFSAEFPKEGPSILRIQQVVRGDSAAYFCASCPGTSKTQYFGPGTRLLVL.

This chain links TRBV18 with TRBJ2-1; no reliable D call. The V end was cut by 6 bases, the J end by 9 bases, with 12 bases between. Per the germline V gene, CDR1 is KGHSH and CDR2 is LQKENI. This CDR3 comprises 12 residues. As DNA, the CDR3 is TGTGCCAGCTCCCTAAGTCCTGGTGAGCAGTTCTTC. It encodes CASSLSPGEQFF.

This sequence joins TRBV11-2 and TRBJ1-2; D is perhaps TRBD1 (5 bases). Germline values: CDR1 SGHAT, CDR2 FQNNGV. CDR3 size: 15 residues. Trimming removed 0 bases at V and 7 bases at J, with 15 bases between. Written as DNA, the CDR3 is TGTGCCAGCAGCTTAGATAGGCAGGGCCTAGGTGGCTACACCTTC. This sequence encodes CASSLDRQGLGGYTF.

This chain joins TRBV9 and TRBJ2-7, with 8 bases matching TRBD1. Germline trimming cut 2 bases from V and 1 base from J; bases unmatched to any gene: 8. In germline, CDR1 is SGDLS, CDR2 YYNGEE. CDR3 length equals 16 residues. CDR3: CASSVDPQGASYEQYF. CDR3 DNA sequence: TGTGCCAGCAGCGTTGACCCCCAGGGGGCATCCTACGAGCAGTACTTC. Based on the CDR3 plus reference TRBV9 and TRBJ2-7, the full variable domain is DSGVTQTPKHLITATGQRVTLRCSPRSGDLSVYWYQQSLDQGLQFLIQYYNGEERAKGNILERFSAQQFPDLHSELNLSSLELGDSALYFCASSVDPQGASYEQYFGPGTRLTVT.

The chain uses TRBV11-3 and TRBJ2-1; 14 positions agree with TRBD2. J gave up 7 bases and V 5 bases, and 4 bases lay outside the gene matches. Looked up from germline, CDR1 is SGHNT and CDR2 is YENEEA. The CDR3 has 15 residues. In DNA, the CDR3 is TGTGCCAGCAGCCCAGGACTAGCGGGGGGTAATGAGCAGTTCTTC. Protein: CASSPGLAGGNEQFF.

The V call is TRBV11-1, the J call TRBJ2-4; D is unresolved. The CDR3 totals 14 residues. Germline loops: CDR1 SGHAT, CDR2 FQDESV (reference sequence). V lost 5 bases and J lost 0, with 8 bases in between. The CDR3 DNA follows: TGTGCCAGCAGCCAAGCGTTAGCCAAAAACATTCAGTACTTC. This translates into CASSQALAKNIQYF.

The chain carries TRBV7-8 and TRBJ2-5; no definite D call. Germline V lookup: CDR1 SGHVS, CDR2 FQNEAQ. This CDR3 is built from 17 residues. V lost 6 bases and J lost 2, with 22 bases in between. The DNA for the CDR3 is TGTGCCAGCAGTATACCCCCGAGCCAACCACTACAAGAGACCCAGTACTTC. Encoded protein: CASSIPPSQPLQETQYF.

This chain uses TRBV19 with TRBJ2-3, with a weak D call TRBD2 (6 bases). The V gene lost 1 base and the J gene lost 2 bases, with 16 bases spanning the gap. The CDR3 has 17 residues. Germline V gives CDR1 LNHDA, CDR2 SQIVND (reference sequence). CDR3 sequence (DNA): TGTGCCAGTAGTATAGGGACTACATTATCCCCCACAGATACGCAGTATTTT. Its protein is CASSIGTTLSPTDTQYF.